This T cell receptor (beta chain) is from a study of T cell responses to AZD1222 COVID-19 vaccine. General study results and limits: Vaccine-associated CD4 TCRs ranged over spike, dominating at 160-218 and 743-854. Unmutated regions of variants are reportedly targeted by nearly half of spike-specific TCRs. Donors, mostly white British, included more females; clonal diversity was possibly underestimated. Researchers took repertoire samples only after the peak T cell response had come.

Germline lookup yields CDR1 SGHAT and CDR2 FQNNGV. The CDR3 totals 14 residues. V lost 1 base, J lost 1 base, and 7 bases lay in between. This table comes from immunoSEQ multiplex PCR, and its TCRdb copy is limited to in-frame clones, with some not included. The sample has around 100,000 clones, about 87% seen once. With respect to this clone: What it binds is not known.

This sample comprised peripheral blood, obtained on day 0 of MenACWY control vaccination. The chain carries TRBV11-2 and TRBJ2-5, with no clear D. This sequence originates from an adult in good health. CDR3 region: CASSLVASQETQYF. The CDR3 region has the DNA TGTGCCAGCAGCTTAGTGGCCTCCCAAGAGACCCAGTACTTC.